The 32 T cell receptor beta chains presented below share a single source sample, sequenced in a study of CD8 T cells in Susac syndrome. Random-hexamer reverse transcription was applied to about 0.45 to 1 ug RNA. TCRdb re-analysed the immunoSEQ multiplex PCR reads in MiXCR, keeping a single row per CDR3 protein. The table lists 140,000 to 150,000 distinct CDR3 sequences, about 94% of them singletons. The sample was CD4+ T cells from PBMCs. These receptors all come from a human donor with Susac syndrome.

V gene TRBV6-2 or TRBV6-3 combines with J gene TRBJ2-7; D remains ambiguous. CDR3 length: 14 amino acids. V was cut by 0 bases and J by 3 bases, with 9 bases left in between. In germline, CDR1 is MNHEY, CDR2 SVGEGT. The DNA of the CDR3 is TGTGCCAGCAGTTACTCGGAGTGGATCTACGAGCAGTACTTC. It translates to CASSYSEWIYEQYF.

The genes are TRBV4-1 and TRBJ1-2; D call uncertain. Trimming left V 2 bases short and J 2 bases short, with 12 bases between. Germline lookup yields CDR1 MGHRA and CDR2 YSYEKL. The CDR3 consists of 15 residues. The CDR3 coding sequence is TGCGCCAGCAGCCAAATAAGCGGAACCAACTATGGCTACACCTTC. Encoded protein: CASSQISGTNYGYTF.

The chain has TRBV24-1 and TRBJ2-2, with D possibly TRBD2 on 6 matching bases. Germline-derived CDR1 and CDR2 are KGHDR and SFDVKD. The CDR3 contains 16 residues. V dropped 0 bases and J dropped 4 bases, with 11 bases sitting between them. Written as DNA, the CDR3 is TGTGCCACCAGTGATTTGGGCGGGGCGATCACCGGGGAGCTGTTTTTT. Translation gives CATSDLGGAITGELFF.

The rearrangement uses TRBV24-1 and TRBJ2-2; TRBD2 matches at 7 bases. Germline V gene sequence: CDR1 KGHDR, CDR2 SFDVKD. The CDR3 length is 15 residues. V lost 8 bases, J lost 4 bases, and 9 bases stayed unmatched. CDR3 amino acids: CATTKSSGATGELFF. Written as DNA, the CDR3 is TGTGCCACCACCAAATCAAGCGGGGCCACCGGGGAGCTGTTTTTT.

The chain employs TRBV7-9 and TRBJ2-5; 9 bases are a match to TRBD2. The CDR3 runs to 18 residues. V trimming: 1 base; J trimming: 2 bases; junction bases outside the gene matches: 11. Germline V gene data show CDR1 as SEHNR and CDR2 as FQNEAQ (reference sequence). CDR3 sequence (DNA): TGTGCCAGCAGCTTAGGCGCTAGCGGGAATCTCAAGCAAGAGACCCAGTACTTC. Translated: CASSLGASGNLKQETQYF.

The CDR3 region is CASSLGQLEKLFF. In DNA, the CDR3 is TGTGCCAGCAGCCTTGGACAGCTTGAAAAACTGTTTTTT. The chain combines TRBV14 with TRBJ1-4; D may be TRBD1 (6 bases). Germline V lookup: CDR1 SGHDN, CDR2 FVKESK. The CDR3 runs 13 residues. V lost 4 bases and J 7 bases, leaving 10 bases between the germline ends.

The count of this clonotype is one. The chain combines TRBV27 with TRBJ1-6; D ambiguous. Trimming took 3 bases from V and 7 from J, leaving 13 bases between them. CDR3 length: 15 amino acids. Germline CDR1 MNHEY, CDR2 SMNVEV (reference sequence). CDR3 DNA: TGTGCCAGCAGTTTGAGGATGGCGCTAAATTCACCCCTCCACTTT. Protein sequence: CASSLRMALNSPLHF.

This clonotype occurred once. The rearrangement links TRBV20-1 to TRBJ1-3; D is uncertain. Trimming removed 4 bases at V and 0 bases at J, with 13 bases between. CDR1 is DFQATT and CDR2 is SNEGSKA in the germline V gene (reference sequence). CDR3 length equals 15 residues. The CDR3 protein is CSATRMILSGNTIYF. In DNA, the CDR3 is TGCAGTGCTACCCGGATGATACTCTCTGGAAACACCATATATTTT.

CDR3 in DNA: TGCAGCGTGCAATCTCAACACGACACTGAAGCTTTCTTT. This encodes CSVQSQHDTEAFF. This chain links TRBV29-1 with TRBJ1-1, with no clear D. Germline V gene lookup returns CDR1 SQVTM and CDR2 ANQGSEA. The CDR3 has 13 residues. With 6 bases removed from V and 3 bases from J, the gap between germline ends came to 14 bases.

The chain uses TRBV7-6 and TRBJ1-4, with unresolved D. V was cut by 5 bases and J by 3 bases, with 10 bases left in between. CDR3 size: 14 residues. Germline V gene lookup returns CDR1 SGHVS and CDR2 FNYEAQ. CDR3 region: CASSLWESNEKLFF. The CDR3 DNA sequence: TGTGCCAGCAGCCTCTGGGAGTCTAATGAAAAACTGTTTTTT.

The sample holds one count of this clonotype. The V call is TRBV20-1, the J call TRBJ2-1; 9 nucleotides align to TRBD1. Germline loops: CDR1 DFQATT, CDR2 SNEGSKA (reference sequence). This CDR3 comprises 14 residues. Trimming cost V 5 bases and J 8 bases; bases outside gene matches: 10. The CDR3 DNA reads TGCAGTGCTTTAGGGACAGGGAGTTCCGATGAGCAGTTCTTC. It yields the protein CSALGTGSSDEQFF.

CDR3 sequence (DNA): TGCAGCGTTGAAGATGCGGGGGGCATTAGGAATGAGCAGTTCTTC. It encodes CSVEDAGGIRNEQFF. The chain couples TRBV29-1 to TRBJ2-1; 8 positions agree with TRBD2. Germline-derived CDR1 and CDR2 are SQVTM and ANQGSEA. The CDR3 is 15 residues long. V was pared by 0 bases and J by 7 bases, with 8 bases of the junction left unmatched.

The rearrangement uses TRBV29-1 and TRBJ2-1; D might be TRBD2 (7 bases). The CDR3 is 15 residues long. Trimming took 6 bases from V and 4 from J, leaving 19 bases between them. CDR1 SQVTM and CDR2 ANQGSEA come from the germline V gene. The CDR3 coding sequence is TGCAGCGTCCGCCAGGGGAGCGGGGCATACAATGAGCAGTTCTTC. Translating gives CSVRQGSGAYNEQFF.

The rearrangement joins TRBV3-1 to TRBJ2-5, with D tentatively TRBD2 (5 bases). Per the germline V gene, CDR1 is LGHDT and CDR2 is YNNKEL (reference sequence). V was cut by 8 bases and J by 3 bases, with 7 bases left in between. This CDR3 spans 11 amino acids. Here the CDR3 DNA reads TGTGCCAGCGAGGGCAAAGAGACCCAGTACTTC. It codes for CASEGKETQYF.

V is TRBV7-2 and J is TRBJ2-5, with TRBD2 identical over 7 bases. The CDR3 is 15 amino acids. V shed 1 base and J 5 bases; nucleotides not matched to a gene: 7. Germline values: CDR1 SGHTA, CDR2 FQGNSA. The CDR3 loop is CASSLERGVGETQYF. Here the CDR3 DNA reads TGTGCCAGCAGCTTAGAGCGGGGAGTGGGGGAGACCCAGTACTTC.

The chain links TRBV19 to TRBJ1-1; D not certain. Trimming cost V 3 bases and J 2 bases, with 10 bases left between them. The CDR3 length is 14 residues. Per germline, CDR1 LNHDA and CDR2 SQIVND (reference sequence). CDR3 amino acids: CASSMREGNTEAFF. The CDR3 DNA reads TGTGCCAGTAGTATGAGAGAGGGAAACACTGAAGCTTTCTTT.

The chain recombines TRBV29-1 with TRBJ1-1; D is ambiguous. This CDR3 contains 12 residues. The V gene lost 1 base and the J gene lost 3 bases, with 6 bases spanning the gap. Germline values: CDR1 SQVTM, CDR2 ANQGSEA. The CDR3 loop reads CSVEGWDTEAFF. DNA for the CDR3: TGCAGCGTTGAAGGTTGGGACACTGAAGCTTTCTTT.

The V and J genes are TRBV10-3 and TRBJ1-1, with D possibly matching TRBD1 (6 bases). The CDR3 has 12 residues. Trimming stripped 1 base from V and 8 bases from J, with 8 bases between. Germline values: CDR1 ENHRY, CDR2 SYGVKD. CDR3 sequence reads: CAISEWGLEAFF. The CDR3 nucleotides are TGTGCCATCAGTGAGTGGGGGCTCGAAGCTTTCTTT.

The chain couples TRBV3-1 to TRBJ2-6, with TRBD2 matching 12 bases. V dropped 0 bases and J dropped 2; count of bases not matched to a gene: 2. Looked up from germline, CDR1 is LGHDT and CDR2 is YNNKEL (reference sequence). The CDR3 loop spans 18 amino acids. The CDR3 is CASSQERLAGAGANVLTF. CDR3 nucleotides: TGTGCCAGCAGCCAAGAGAGACTAGCGGGAGCTGGGGCCAACGTCCTGACTTTC.

The chain employs TRBV20-1 and TRBJ2-1, with 11 bases lining up with TRBD2. V was pared by 7 bases and J by 9 bases, with 17 bases of the junction left unmatched. Germline lookup yields CDR1 DFQATT and CDR2 SNEGSKA (reference sequence). The CDR3 has 16 residues. The chain's CDR3 is CSVPLPGLAVYGEQFF. The CDR3 nucleotides read TGCAGTGTTCCCCTCCCGGGACTAGCGGTTTACGGTGAGCAGTTCTTC.

V gene TRBV5-1 combines with J gene TRBJ2-5; TRBD1 agrees at 8 bases. CDR3 length: 15 residues. CDR1 and CDR2 (germline): SGHRS, YFSETQ. Trimming took 4 bases from V and 4 from J; bases not matched to a gene: 9. This chain's CDR3 is CASSIGQGGRETQYF. The CDR3 DNA reads as TGCGCCAGCAGCATCGGACAGGGTGGACGAGAGACCCAGTACTTC.

V gene TRBV9 combines with J gene TRBJ2-2; a weak D match, TRBD1 (5 bases). Germline loops: CDR1 SGDLS, CDR2 YYNGEE. The CDR3 is 16 amino acids. The V gene lost 4 bases and the J gene lost 0 bases, with 13 bases spanning the gap. CDR3 region: CASSLKTVANTGELFF. DNA for the CDR3: TGTGCCAGCAGCCTGAAGACAGTCGCGAACACCGGGGAGCTGTTTTTT. Full variable domain (remainder filled in from reference TRBV9 and TRBJ2-2): DSGVTQTPKHLITATGQRVTLRCSPRSGDLSVYWYQQSLDQGLQFLIQYYNGEERAKGNILERFSAQQFPDLHSELNLSSLELGDSALYFCASSLKTVANTGELFFGEGSRLTVL.

The chain employs TRBV30 and TRBJ2-2, with D perhaps TRBD2 (6 bases). Germline CDR1 GTSNPN, CDR2 SVGIG (reference sequence). The CDR3 is made up of 16 amino acids. Trimming stripped 2 bases from V and 5 bases from J, with 18 bases between. This CDR3 is CAWSSGLKDETGELFF. The CDR3 nucleotides read TGTGCCTGGAGTTCGGGACTCAAAGACGAAACCGGGGAGCTGTTTTTT.

The chain couples TRBV29-1 to TRBJ2-1; D is possibly TRBD1 (5 bases). The CDR3 contains 11 residues. Trimming removed 4 bases from V and 5 bases from J, with 6 bases in between. Germline CDR1 and CDR2: SQVTM and ANQGSEA. The CDR3 spells CSVVRDNEQFF. In nucleotides, the CDR3 is TGCAGCGTTGTCAGGGACAATGAGCAGTTCTTC.

The genes are TRBV25-1 and TRBJ2-1; 14 positions match TRBD2. CDR3 length: 15 amino acids. Germline V gene sequence: CDR1 MGHDK, CDR2 SYGVNS. V lost 6 bases, J lost 6 bases, and 4 bases stayed unmatched. The CDR3 DNA reads as TGTGCCAGCAGGACTAGCGGGGGGGCTGGCAATGAGCAGTTCTTC. Protein: CASRTSGGAGNEQFF.

CDR3 amino acids: CASSFSLSSGVTDTQYF. CDR3 nucleotides: TGTGCCAGCAGCTTCTCCCTTAGTAGCGGGGTCACAGATACGCAGTATTTT. This chain joins TRBV7-9 and TRBJ2-3; 8 bases fit TRBD2. The CDR3 runs to 17 residues. The germline gives CDR1 SEHNR, CDR2 FQNEAQ (reference sequence). V was pared by 3 bases and J by 2 bases, with 10 bases of the junction left unmatched.

A few counts support this clonotype. The rearrangement joins TRBV29-1 to TRBJ2-1; D remains ambiguous. Between the trimmed V and J ends, which lost 3 bases and 5 bases, there was a span of 8 bases. Germline lookup yields CDR1 SQVTM and CDR2 ANQGSEA. CDR3 length equals 12 residues. CDR3 sequence reads: CSVDEAHNEQFF. The CDR3, as DNA: TGCAGCGTTGATGAGGCTCACAATGAGCAGTTCTTC.

This sequence joins TRBV12-3 or TRBV12-4 and TRBJ2-5, with D unclear. The CDR3 covers 14 residues. V lost 3 bases and J 5 bases, leaving 13 bases between the germline ends. CDR3 DNA sequence: TGTGCCAGCAGTTTTCGGTCTATTGGGGAGACCCAGTACTTC. It specifies CASSFRSIGETQYF.

The V call is TRBV5-1, the J call TRBJ2-7; no definite D call. This CDR3 spans 13 amino acids. CDR1 is SGHRS and CDR2 is YFSETQ in the germline V gene. With 1 base removed from V and 3 bases from J, the gap between germline ends came to 8 bases. The chain's CDR3 is CASSLYPGYEQYF. The CDR3 DNA is TGCGCCAGCAGCTTGTATCCTGGCTACGAGCAGTACTTC.

The chain recombines TRBV5-1 with TRBJ2-7, with D possibly being TRBD1 (6 bases). Trimming removed 4 bases from V and 2 bases from J, with 13 bases in between. Per the germline V gene, CDR1 is SGHRS and CDR2 is YFSETQ. This CDR3 region has 14 residues. CDR3 sequence (DNA): TGCGCCAGCAGCGCCTCCAGGGGCACCTACGAGCAGTACTTC. It yields the protein CASSASRGTYEQYF.

This clonotype turned up a few times. The CDR3: CASSLGTGGRNEQFF. The CDR3 DNA follows: TGTGCCAGCAGCTTGGGTACGGGAGGGCGGAATGAGCAGTTCTTC. The chain carries TRBV7-9 and TRBJ2-1; 8 bases align to TRBD2. The CDR3 totals 15 residues. The V and J ends lost 3 bases and 7 bases, in that order; junction bases with no gene match: 8. Germline-derived CDR1 and CDR2 are SEHNR and FQNEAQ (reference sequence).

V and J are TRBV7-3 and TRBJ2-5; 8 nucleotides line up with TRBD1. V lost 5 bases and J lost 1; bases outside the gene matches: 3. Germline CDR1 and CDR2: SGHTA and FQGTGA. The length of the CDR3 is 14 residues. DNA for the CDR3: TGTGCCAGCAGCCTCGGGACAGGCCAAGAGACCCAGTACTTC. Translation: CASSLGTGQETQYF.